This TCR beta chain is from a study of blood T cells in healthy people across ages. Study findings and constraints: Donors of long life had a larger count of naive CD4+ cells and greater diversity than aged donors. Per million T cells, TCR beta diversity dropped about linearly as age rose.

This clonotype turned up a few times. Its target is not known. A J-beta primer mix and a sample-barcoded 5' primer were used in a second PCR of about 6 to 12 cycles. TCRdb redid the calling of the 5' RACE reads with MiXCR, one entry per CDR3 protein. The sample shows about 680,000 distinct CDR3 sequences, about half of them seen only once. The donors, healthy Caucasians from Russia, were aged roughly 6 to 100. Between the trimmed V and J ends, which lost 7 bases and 0 bases, there was a span of 15 bases. The CDR3 consists of 15 residues. Sequences were obtained from blood. This receptor was taken from a woman aged 60-70 years in good health. The V gene is TRBV12-3 or TRBV12-4, the J gene TRBJ1-1, with D uncertain. This CDR3 reads CASTSAGAVNTEAFF. CDR3 nucleotide sequence: TGTGCCAGCACCTCGGCAGGCGCCGTGAACACTGAAGCTTTCTTT.